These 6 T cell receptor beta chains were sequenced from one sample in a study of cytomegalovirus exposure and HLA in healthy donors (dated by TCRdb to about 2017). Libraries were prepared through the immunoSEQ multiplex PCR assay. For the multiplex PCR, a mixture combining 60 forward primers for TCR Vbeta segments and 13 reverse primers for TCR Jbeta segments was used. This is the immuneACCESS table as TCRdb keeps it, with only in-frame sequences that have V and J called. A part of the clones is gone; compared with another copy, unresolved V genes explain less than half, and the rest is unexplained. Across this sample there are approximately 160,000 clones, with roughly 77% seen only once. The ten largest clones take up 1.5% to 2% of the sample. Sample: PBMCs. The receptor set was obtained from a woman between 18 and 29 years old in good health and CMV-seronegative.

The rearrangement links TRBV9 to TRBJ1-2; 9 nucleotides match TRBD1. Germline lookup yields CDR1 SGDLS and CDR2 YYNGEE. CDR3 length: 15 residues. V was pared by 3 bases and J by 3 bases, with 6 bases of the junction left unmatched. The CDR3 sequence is CASSAAQGAYYGYTF. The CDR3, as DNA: TGTGCCAGCAGCGCCGCACAGGGGGCTTACTATGGCTACACCTTC. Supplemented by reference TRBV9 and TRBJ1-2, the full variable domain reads DSGVTQTPKHLITATGQRVTLRCSPRSGDLSVYWYQQSLDQGLQFLIQYYNGEERAKGNILERFSAQQFPDLHSELNLSSLELGDSALYFCASSAAQGAYYGYTFGSGTRLTVV.

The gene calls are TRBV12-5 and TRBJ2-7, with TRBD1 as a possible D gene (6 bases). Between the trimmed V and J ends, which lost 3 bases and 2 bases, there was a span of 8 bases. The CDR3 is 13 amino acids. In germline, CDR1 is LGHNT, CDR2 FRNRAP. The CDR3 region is CASGFGQTYEQYF. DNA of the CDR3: TGTGCTAGTGGTTTCGGACAGACCTACGAGCAGTACTTC.

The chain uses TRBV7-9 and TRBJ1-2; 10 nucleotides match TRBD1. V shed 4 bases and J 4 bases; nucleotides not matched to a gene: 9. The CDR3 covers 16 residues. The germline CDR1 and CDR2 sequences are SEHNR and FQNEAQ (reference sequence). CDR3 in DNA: TGTGCCAGCAGCTGGGCCGGGACAGGGGCGTTCTATGGCTACACCTTC. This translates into CASSWAGTGAFYGYTF.

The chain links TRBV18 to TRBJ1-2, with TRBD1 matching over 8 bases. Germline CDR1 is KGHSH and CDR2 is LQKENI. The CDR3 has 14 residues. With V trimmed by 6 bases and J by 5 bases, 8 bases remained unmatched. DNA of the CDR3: TGTGCCAGCTCCCCGGACAGGGCCTTTTATGGCTACACCTTC. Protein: CASSPDRAFYGYTF.

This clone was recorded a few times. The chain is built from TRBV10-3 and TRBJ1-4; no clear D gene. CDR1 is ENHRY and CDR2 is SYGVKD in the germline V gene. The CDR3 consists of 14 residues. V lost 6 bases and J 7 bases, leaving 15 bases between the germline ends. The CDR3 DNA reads TGTGCCATCAGCCCGAGCGGGCGCGGTGAAAAACTGTTTTTT. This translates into CAISPSGRGEKLFF.

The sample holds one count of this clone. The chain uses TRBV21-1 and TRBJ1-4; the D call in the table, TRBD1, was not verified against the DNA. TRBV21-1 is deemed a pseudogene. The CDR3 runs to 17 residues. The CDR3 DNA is TGTGCCAGCAGCCAGGAACAGAGAGAGTCTATCCGCGAAAAACTGTTTTTT. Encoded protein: CASSQEQRESIREKLFF.